This T cell receptor (beta chain) is from a study of a mutant IDH1 vaccine in newly diagnosed glioma. The germline V and J ends were trimmed by 5 bases and 1 base, with 14 bases remaining between them. This CDR3 has 15 amino acids. Germline lookup yields CDR1 SGHVS and CDR2 FQNEAQ. As regards this clone: Its antigen is not identified.

Regarding time point: baseline, week 1 (first vaccination visit). The treatment: pre-vaccination baseline after standard-of-care therapy. Some clones are missing from TCRdb's copy, which holds only in-frame ones; the method was immunoSEQ multiplex PCR. The sample has about 54,000 clones; roughly 80% are singletons. Overall study findings and caveats: Apparently, pseudoprogression bore no relation to changes among the top peripheral T cell clonotypes.

This material consisted of PBMCs, taken from a glioma patient treated with radiotherapy, temozolomide or both. This TCR was sampled from a man younger than 35 with glioma. The rearrangement uses TRBV7-8 and TRBJ1-1; D not resolved. The CDR3 protein is CASSAMQATNTEAFF. For the CDR3, the DNA is TGTGCCAGCAGCGCAATGCAGGCCACGAACACTGAAGCTTTCTTT. The full variable domain, rest sourced from reference TRBV7-8 and TRBJ1-1, is GAGVSQSPRYKVAKRGQDVALRCDPISGHVSLFWYQQALGQGPEFLTYFQNEAQLDKSGLPSDRFFAERPEGSVSTLKIQRTQQEDSAVYLCASSAMQATNTEAFFGQGTRLTVV.